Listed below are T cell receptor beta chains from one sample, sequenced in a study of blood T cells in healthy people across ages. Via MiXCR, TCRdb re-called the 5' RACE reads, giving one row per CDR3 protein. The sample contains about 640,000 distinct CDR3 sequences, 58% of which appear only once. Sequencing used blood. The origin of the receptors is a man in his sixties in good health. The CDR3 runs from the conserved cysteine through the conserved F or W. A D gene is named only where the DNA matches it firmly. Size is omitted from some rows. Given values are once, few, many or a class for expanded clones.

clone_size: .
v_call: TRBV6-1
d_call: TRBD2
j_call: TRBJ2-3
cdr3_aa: CAISTSRSTDTQYF
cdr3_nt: TGTGCCATTTCGACTAGCCGGAGCACAGATACGCAGTATTTT

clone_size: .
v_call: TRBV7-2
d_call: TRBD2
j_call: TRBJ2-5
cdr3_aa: CASSLGVQRGVETQYF
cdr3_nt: TGTGCCAGCAGCTTAGGTGTCCAGCGGGGGGTTGAGACCCAGTACTTC

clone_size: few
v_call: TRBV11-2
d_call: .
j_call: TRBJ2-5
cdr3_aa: CASSSSGAQETQYF
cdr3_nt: TGTGCCAGCAGCTCATCAGGGGCCCAAGAGACCCAGTACTTC

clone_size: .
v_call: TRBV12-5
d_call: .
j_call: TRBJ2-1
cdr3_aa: CASGLEPTGVFWNEQFF
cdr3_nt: TGTGCTAGTGGTTTGGAACCCACCGGGGTATTTTGGAATGAGCAGTTCTTC

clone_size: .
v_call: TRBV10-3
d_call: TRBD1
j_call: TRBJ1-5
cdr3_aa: CAIGAGQGEGSNQPQHF
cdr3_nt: TGTGCCATCGGAGCGGGACAGGGGGAAGGGAGCAATCAGCCCCAGCATTTT

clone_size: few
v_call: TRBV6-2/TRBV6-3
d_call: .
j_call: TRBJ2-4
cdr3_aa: CASSYGDRAVAKNIQYF
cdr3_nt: TGTGCCAGCAGTTATGGCGACCGGGCGGTGGCCAAAAACATTCAGTACTTC

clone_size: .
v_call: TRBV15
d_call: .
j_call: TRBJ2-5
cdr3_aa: CATSRDGPAQETQYF
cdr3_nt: TGTGCCACCAGCAGAGATGGGCCAGCGCAAGAGACCCAGTACTTC

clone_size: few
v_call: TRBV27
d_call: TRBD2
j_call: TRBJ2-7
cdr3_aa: CASSPSGGTGEQYF
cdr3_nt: TGTGCCAGCAGCCCTAGCGGGGGAACAGGGGAGCAGTACTTC

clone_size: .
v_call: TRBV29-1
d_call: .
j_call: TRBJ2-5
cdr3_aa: CSAAHSQETQYF
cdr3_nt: TGCAGCGCCGCTCACTCGCAAGAGACCCAGTACTTC

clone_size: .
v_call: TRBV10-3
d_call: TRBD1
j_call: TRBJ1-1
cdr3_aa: CAISEGQGASTEAFF
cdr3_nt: TGTGCCATCAGTGAGGGACAGGGGGCGAGCACTGAAGCTTTCTTT

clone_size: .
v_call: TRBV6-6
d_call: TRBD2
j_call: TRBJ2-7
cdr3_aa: CASSPTTSGGYEQYF
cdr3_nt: TGTGCCAGCAGTCCGACGACTAGCGGGGGTTACGAGCAGTACTTC

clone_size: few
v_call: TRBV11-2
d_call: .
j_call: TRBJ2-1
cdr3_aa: CASSPMRRHLREQFF
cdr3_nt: TGTGCCAGCAGCCCTATGCGGCGTCACCTTAGGGAGCAGTTCTTC

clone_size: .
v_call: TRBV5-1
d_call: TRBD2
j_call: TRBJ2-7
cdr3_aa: CANKGGSTYEQYF
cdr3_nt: TGCGCCAACAAGGGAGGGTCGACGTACGAGCAGTACTTC

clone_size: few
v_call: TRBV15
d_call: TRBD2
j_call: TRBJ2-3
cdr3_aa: CATSREGTSGYRDTQYF
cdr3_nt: TGTGCCACCAGCAGAGAGGGGACTAGCGGGTATAGAGATACGCAGTATTTT

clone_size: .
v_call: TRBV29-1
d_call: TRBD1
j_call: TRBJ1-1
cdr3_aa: CSVKTGGNTEAFF
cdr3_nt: TGCAGCGTGAAGACAGGGGGGAACACTGAAGCTTTCTTT

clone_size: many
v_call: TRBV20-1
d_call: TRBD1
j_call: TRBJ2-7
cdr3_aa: CSEQGGSSYEQYF
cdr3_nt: TGCAGTGAACAGGGGGGAAGTTCCTACGAGCAGTACTTC

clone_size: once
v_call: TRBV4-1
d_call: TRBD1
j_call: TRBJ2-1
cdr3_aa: CASSQGGTGFFDEQFF
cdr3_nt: TGCGCCAGCAGCCAAGGCGGGACAGGGTTTTTTGATGAGCAGTTCTTC

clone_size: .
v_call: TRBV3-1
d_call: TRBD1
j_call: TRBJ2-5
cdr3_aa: CASTLGTVKETQYF
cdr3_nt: TGTGCCAGCACCCTTGGGACAGTAAAAGAGACCCAGTACTTC

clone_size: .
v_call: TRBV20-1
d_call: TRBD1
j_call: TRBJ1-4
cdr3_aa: CSAGDRGTTNEKLFF
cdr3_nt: TGCAGTGCAGGGGACAGGGGCACAACTAATGAAAAACTGTTTTTT

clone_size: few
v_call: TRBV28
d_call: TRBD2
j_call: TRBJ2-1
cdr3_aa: CASSTAGEKYNEQFF
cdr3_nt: TGTGCCAGCAGTACAGCGGGGGAGAAATACAATGAGCAGTTCTTC

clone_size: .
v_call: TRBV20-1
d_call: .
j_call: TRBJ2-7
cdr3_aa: CSAREGGNEQYF
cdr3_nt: TGCAGCGCTAGAGAGGGGGGTAACGAGCAGTACTTC

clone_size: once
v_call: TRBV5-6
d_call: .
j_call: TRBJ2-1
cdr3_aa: CASSLEVGSDEQFF
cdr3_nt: TGTGCCAGCAGCTTGGAGGTAGGGTCGGATGAGCAGTTCTTC

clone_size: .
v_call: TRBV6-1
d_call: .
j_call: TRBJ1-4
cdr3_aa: CASRRTENEKLFF
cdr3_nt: TGTGCCAGCAGGAGGACAGAAAATGAAAAACTGTTTTTT

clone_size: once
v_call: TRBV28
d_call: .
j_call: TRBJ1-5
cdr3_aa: CATPGVNSNQPQHF
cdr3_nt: TGTGCCACCCCCGGGGTAAATAGCAATCAGCCCCAGCATTTT

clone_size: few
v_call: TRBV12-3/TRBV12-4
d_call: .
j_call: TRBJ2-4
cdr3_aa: CASSLAGEAKNIQYF
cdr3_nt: TGTGCCAGCAGTTTGGCAGGGGAAGCCAAAAACATTCAGTACTTC

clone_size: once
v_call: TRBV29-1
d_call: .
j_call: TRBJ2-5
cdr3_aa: CSVDTGTIRGETQYF
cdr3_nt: TGCAGCGTTGATACAGGGACGATAAGGGGAGAGACCCAGTACTTC

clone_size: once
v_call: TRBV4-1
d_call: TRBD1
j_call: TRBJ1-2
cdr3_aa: CASSQDPGQIFYGYTF
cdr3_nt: TGCGCCAGCAGCCAAGATCCGGGACAGATTTTCTATGGCTACACCTTC

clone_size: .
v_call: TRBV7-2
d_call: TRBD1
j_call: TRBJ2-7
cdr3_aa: CASSPAGTGTSYEQYF
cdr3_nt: TGTGCCAGCAGCCCAGCGGGGACAGGGACCAGTTACGAGCAGTACTTC

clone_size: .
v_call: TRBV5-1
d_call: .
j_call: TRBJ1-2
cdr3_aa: CASSLDGSGGYTF
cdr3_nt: TGCGCCAGCAGCTTGGATGGCTCCGGGGGCTACACCTTC

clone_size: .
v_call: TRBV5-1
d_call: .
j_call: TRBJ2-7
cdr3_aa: CASSVSRDGAYEQYF
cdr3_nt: TGCGCCAGCAGCGTAAGCCGGGACGGAGCCTACGAGCAGTACTTC

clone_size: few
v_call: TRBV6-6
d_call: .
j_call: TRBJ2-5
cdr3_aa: CASSLMRVKTQYF
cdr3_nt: TGTGCCAGCAGCCTGATGAGGGTGAAGACCCAGTACTTC

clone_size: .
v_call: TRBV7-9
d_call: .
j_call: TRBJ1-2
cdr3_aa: CASSSAGTVNYGYTF
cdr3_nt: TGTGCCAGCAGCTCCGCAGGGACGGTCAACTATGGCTACACCTTC

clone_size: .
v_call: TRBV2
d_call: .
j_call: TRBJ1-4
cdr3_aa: CASSPQGGVREKLFF
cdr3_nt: TGTGCCAGCAGTCCACAGGGAGGAGTTAGAGAAAAACTGTTTTTT

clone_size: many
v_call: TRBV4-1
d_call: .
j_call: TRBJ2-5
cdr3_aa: CASSRLVWETQYF
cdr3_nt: TGCGCCAGCAGCCGACTAGTCTGGGAGACCCAGTACTTC

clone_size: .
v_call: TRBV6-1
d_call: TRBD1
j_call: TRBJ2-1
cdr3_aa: CASSETLGQGEQFF
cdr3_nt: TGTGCCAGCAGTGAAACCCTGGGACAGGGGGAGCAGTTCTTC

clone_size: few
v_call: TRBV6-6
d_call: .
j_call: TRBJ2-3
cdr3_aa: CASTLRPFTDTQYF
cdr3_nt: TGTGCCAGCACCCTCCGACCATTCACAGATACGCAGTATTTT

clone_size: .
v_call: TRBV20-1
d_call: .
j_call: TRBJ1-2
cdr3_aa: CSAQVLAGGIGYTF
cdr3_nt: TGCAGTGCCCAGGTCCTGGCGGGGGGGATAGGCTACACCTTC

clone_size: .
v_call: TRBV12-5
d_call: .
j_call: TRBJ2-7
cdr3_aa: CASGLVLGDGEQYF
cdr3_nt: TGTGCTAGTGGTTTGGTACTTGGGGACGGCGAGCAGTACTTC

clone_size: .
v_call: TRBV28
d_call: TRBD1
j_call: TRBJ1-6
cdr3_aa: CASSLGTDYNSPLHF
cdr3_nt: TGTGCCAGCAGTTTAGGGACAGATTATAATTCACCCCTCCACTTT

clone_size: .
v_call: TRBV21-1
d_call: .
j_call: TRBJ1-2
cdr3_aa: CASHKTGGLGYTF
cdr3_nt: TGTGCCAGCCATAAGACAGGAGGTCTTGGCTACACCTTC

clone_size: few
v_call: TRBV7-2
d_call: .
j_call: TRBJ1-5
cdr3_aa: CASSPQRDQPQHF
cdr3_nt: TGTGCCAGCAGCCCGCAACGGGATCAGCCCCAGCATTTT

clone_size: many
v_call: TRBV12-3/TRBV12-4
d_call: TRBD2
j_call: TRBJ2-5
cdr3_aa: CASSLRLAGGETQYF
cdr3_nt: TGTGCCAGCAGCCTCCGACTAGCGGGGGGAGAGACCCAGTACTTC

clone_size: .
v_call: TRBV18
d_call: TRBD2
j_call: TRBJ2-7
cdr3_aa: CASSRDSSGHSYEQYF
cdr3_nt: TGTGCCAGCTCCCGTGACTCTAGCGGCCACTCCTACGAGCAGTACTTC

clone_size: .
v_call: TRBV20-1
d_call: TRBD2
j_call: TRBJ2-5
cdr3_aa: CSARGTSSQTQYF
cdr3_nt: TGCAGTGCTAGGGGGACTAGTTCGCAGACCCAGTACTTC

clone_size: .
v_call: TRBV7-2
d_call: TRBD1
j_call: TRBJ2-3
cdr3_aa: CASSSQGAVGDTQYF
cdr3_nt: TGTGCCAGCAGCTCTCAGGGGGCAGTGGGAGATACGCAGTATTTT

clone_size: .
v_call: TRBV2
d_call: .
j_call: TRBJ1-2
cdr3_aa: CASSESHGYTF
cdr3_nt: TGTGCCAGCAGTGAAAGCCATGGCTACACCTTC

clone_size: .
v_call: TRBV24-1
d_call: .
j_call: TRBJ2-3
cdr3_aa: CATSDTTGYF
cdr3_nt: TGTGCCACCAGTGATACGACGGGGTATTTT

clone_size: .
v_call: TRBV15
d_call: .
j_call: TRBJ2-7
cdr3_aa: CATSRDRASDEQYF
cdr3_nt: TGTGCCACCAGCAGAGATAGGGCAAGTGACGAGCAGTACTTC